The source of this T cell receptor (beta chain) is a study of T cell repertoires in cytomegalovirus infection. About the study: Public TCR beta signatures were indicative of both CMV infection and a matching HLA type. Notes on the study in general: Within the response measured ex vivo, HLA-C-restricted CMV-specific TCR beta clonotypes were dominant. Individuals carrying CMV plus the relevant HLA were identified by cumulative frequency of public TCR beta families.

Concerning this clonotype: The antigen is undetermined.

V lost 3 bases and J lost 7; bases outside the gene matches: 6. This CDR3 region has 14 residues. Germline V gene lookup returns CDR1 LNHDA and CDR2 SQIVND (reference sequence). TCRdb itself ran the reads through MiXCR, one entry per CDR3 protein. In the table there are roughly 350,000 distinct CDR3 sequences, approximately 30% of which are singletons. The origin of this receptor is a human donor in good health (CMV status not recorded). Some clones in this sample may be carry-over from other donors' samples. The chain is built from TRBV19 and TRBJ2-1, with 7 bases lining up with TRBD2. The specimen comprised cultured PBMCs, sampled from culture after CMV antigen stimulation. Written as DNA, the CDR3 is TGTGCCAGTAGTATGCTAGCGGTGAGGAATGAGCAGTTCTTC. This sequence encodes CASSMLAVRNEQFF.